This T cell receptor (beta chain) appears in the sequencing data of a study of blood T cell repertoires in COVID-19. Overall study context: The study drew acute and convalescent COVID-19 samples from the United States, Italy and Spain. The analysed material was cDNA or gDNA that came from T cells, B-cell-depleted T cells, or PBMCs.

Looked up from germline, CDR1 is SGHVS and CDR2 is FQNEAQ. This CDR3 contains 14 residues. Trimming cost V 5 bases and J 7 bases, with 12 bases left between them. Per the study methods: Amplification from reference gene primers served as the basis for estimated nucleated cell counts. The table came from immunoSEQ multiplex PCR; TCRdb's copy has only in-frame clones and leaves some out. V and J calls and clone size follow that table, whereas D and trimming were derived from the DNA. Among 110,000 or so clones listed, about 80% were seen once. This clone appeared a single time. Sequenced sample: peripheral blood. The origin of this receptor is a woman in her sixties or seventies with acute or convalescent COVID-19. The chain couples TRBV7-8 to TRBJ1-6; a weak D match, TRBD1 (5 bases). CDR3 in amino acids: CASSTSDRNSPLHF. DNA for the CDR3: TGTGCCAGCAGCACTTCTGACAGAAATTCACCCCTCCACTTT.